This T cell receptor beta chain emerged from a study of cytomegalovirus exposure and HLA in healthy donors. Trimming cost V 5 bases and J 9 bases; bases outside gene matches: 15. Germline V gives CDR1 SGHTA, CDR2 FQGTGA. This CDR3 region has 17 residues. Vbeta (60) and Jbeta (13) primers were used in the PCR. The method was immunoSEQ multiplex PCR; TCRdb's version includes in-frame clones alone and lacks a portion of them. The sample has 150,000 to 200,000 clones; about three quarters are singletons. The TCR comes from a female donor in good health and CMV-seronegative. The sequenced material came from PBMCs. This chain uses TRBV7-3 with TRBJ2-1; 11 bases match TRBD2. This CDR3 is CASSPMERLAGSGEQFF. In DNA, the CDR3 is TGTGCCAGCAGCCCAATGGAGCGACTAGCGGGATCGGGTGAGCAGTTCTTC.